This TCR beta chain was recorded in a study of regulatory T cells in long-lasting Graves disease. The sample holds many counts of this clonotype. Time point reported: newly diagnosed GD, antithyroid drugs for less than 3 months. PBMC RNA was the source of the TCR library. Germline V gives CDR1 SGHAT, CDR2 FQNNGV. V lost 5 bases, J lost 6 bases, and 12 bases stayed unmatched. CDR3 size: 16 residues. The authors built TCR beta libraries using iRepertoire HTBI primers and Arm-PCR of CDR3 regions. TCRdb ran MiXCR on the multiplex PCR reads and lists one entry per CDR3 protein. The sample includes under 700,000 distinct CDR3 sequences, around 16% of them seen just once. The sample was also reused in another study, on T cells in Graves' hyperthyroidism and ophthalmopathy.

The source material was peripheral blood mononuclear cells (PBMCs), sampled at new diagnosis, from a patient treated with antithyroid drugs. The sequence was obtained from a woman aged 40 to 65 with Graves disease. The V and J genes are TRBV11-2 and TRBJ2-7; 11 bases map to TRBD1. CDR3 protein: CASSQGAGQGEVEQYF. CDR3 nucleotides: TGTGCCAGCAGCCAGGGGGCGGGACAGGGGGAGGTCGAGCAGTACTTC. The full variable domain, completed using reference TRBV11-2 and TRBJ2-7, is EAGVAQSPRYKIIEKRQSVAFWCNPISGHATLYWYQQILGQGPKLLIQFQNNGVVDDSQLPKDRFSAERLKGVDSTLKIQPAKLEDSAVYLCASSQGAGQGEVEQYFGPGTRLTVT.